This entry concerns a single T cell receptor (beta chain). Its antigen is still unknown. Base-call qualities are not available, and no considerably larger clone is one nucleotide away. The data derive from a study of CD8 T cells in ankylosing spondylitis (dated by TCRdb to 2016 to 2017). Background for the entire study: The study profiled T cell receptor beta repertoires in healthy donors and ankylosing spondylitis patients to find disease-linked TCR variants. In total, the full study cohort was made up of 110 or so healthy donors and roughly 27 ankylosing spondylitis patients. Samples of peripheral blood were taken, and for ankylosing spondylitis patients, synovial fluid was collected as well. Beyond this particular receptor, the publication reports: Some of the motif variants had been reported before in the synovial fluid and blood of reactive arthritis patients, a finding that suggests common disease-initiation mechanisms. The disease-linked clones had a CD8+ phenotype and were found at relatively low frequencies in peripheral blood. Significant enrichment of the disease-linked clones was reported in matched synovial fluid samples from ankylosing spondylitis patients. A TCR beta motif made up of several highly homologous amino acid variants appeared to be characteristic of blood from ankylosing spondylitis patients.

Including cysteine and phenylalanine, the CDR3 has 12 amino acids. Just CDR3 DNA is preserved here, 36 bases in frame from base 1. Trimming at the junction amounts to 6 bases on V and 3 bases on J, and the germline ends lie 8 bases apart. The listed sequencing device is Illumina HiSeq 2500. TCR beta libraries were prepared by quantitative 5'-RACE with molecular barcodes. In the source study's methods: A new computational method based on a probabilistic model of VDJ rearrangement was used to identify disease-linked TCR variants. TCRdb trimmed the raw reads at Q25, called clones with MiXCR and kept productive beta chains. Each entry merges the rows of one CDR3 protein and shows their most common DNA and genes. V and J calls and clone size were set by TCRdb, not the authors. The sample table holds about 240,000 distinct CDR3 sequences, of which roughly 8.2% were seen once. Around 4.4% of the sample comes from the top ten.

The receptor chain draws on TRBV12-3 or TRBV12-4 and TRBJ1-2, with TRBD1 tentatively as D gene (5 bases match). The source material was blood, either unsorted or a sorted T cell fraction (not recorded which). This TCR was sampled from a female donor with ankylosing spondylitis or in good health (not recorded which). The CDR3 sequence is CASRGLDYGYTF. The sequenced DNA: TGTGCCAGCAGGGGGCTTGACTATGGCTACACCTTC.